This TCR beta chain comes out of a study of blood T cell repertoires in COVID-19. Germline values: CDR1 MNHNS, CDR2 SASEGT. CDR3 length equals 14 residues. Trimming took 4 bases from V and 4 from J, leaving 13 bases between them. TCRdb's copy holds only in-frame clones and misses some; the assay was immunoSEQ multiplex PCR. The sample holds a few hundred thousand clones, around 85% seen once. Sequencing was performed on PBMCs or T cells enriched from blood (not recorded which). The chain combines TRBV6-1 with TRBJ1-2; D may be TRBD1 (5 bases). This receptor was obtained from a woman aged 50 to 60 who had recovered from COVID-19. The CDR3 sequence is CASSVEAGGYGYTF. The CDR3 DNA sequence: TGTGCCAGCAGTGTCGAGGCCGGGGGCTATGGCTACACCTTC.